Each of the 29 T cell receptor beta chains below was sequenced from the same sample in a study of T cell changes during pregnancy in multiple sclerosis. The assay was immunoSEQ multiplex PCR, and TCRdb's table has in-frame clones only and misses some. Among tens of thousands of clones listed, roughly 93% were seen once. This material consisted of peripheral blood, taken in the third trimester of pregnancy. These receptor sequences come from a female donor with multiple sclerosis, enrolled in a pregnancy study.

This rearrangement joins TRBV7-2 to TRBJ1-2; D not resolved. CDR3 length: 15 amino acids. Germline V gene sequence: CDR1 SGHTA, CDR2 FQGNSA. The V end lost 5 bases, the J end lost 2 bases, and 15 bases lay between the germline ends. The CDR3 sequence: CASSALAGENYGYTF. The CDR3 DNA is TGTGCCAGCAGCGCCCTTGCGGGCGAAAACTATGGCTACACCTTC.

This chain uses TRBV4-1 with TRBJ2-1; possible D gene TRBD2, 5 bases. CDR1 is MGHRA, CDR2 YSYEKL, per germline. This CDR3 is built from 17 residues. The V end was cut by 2 bases, the J end by 0 bases, with 14 bases between. The CDR3: CASSQPPGSYSYNEQFF. CDR3 sequence (DNA): TGCGCCAGCAGCCAACCGCCGGGGTCCTACTCCTACAATGAGCAGTTCTTC.

The chain joins TRBV29-1 to TRBJ2-1; 7 bases match TRBD2. This CDR3 is 14 amino acids long. The J segment lost 8 bases and the V segment lost 5 bases, leaving 12 bases of the junction unmatched. Germline V gives CDR1 SQVTM, CDR2 ANQGSEA. The CDR3 reads CSVLGGVAGDEQFF. The CDR3, as DNA: TGCAGCGTTTTGGGGGGGGTAGCGGGCGATGAGCAGTTCTTC.

This chain uses TRBV4-3 with TRBJ1-1, with 8 bases that match TRBD1. With V trimmed by 1 base and J by 0 bases, 1 base remained unmatched. The CDR3 spans 15 residues. Germline V CDR1 and CDR2: LGHNA, YSLEER. The CDR3 loop is CASSQGTGMNTEAFF. The CDR3 bases are TGCGCCAGCAGCCAAGGGACAGGGATGAACACTGAAGCTTTCTTT.

The CDR3 region has the DNA TGTGCCAGCCCTGGGACAGAACAAGAGACCCAGTACTTC. Translating gives CASPGTEQETQYF. The chain couples TRBV7-9 to TRBJ2-5, with 7 bases matching TRBD1. With 8 bases clipped from V and 2 bases from J, the junction kept 5 bases outside the gene matches. CDR1 is SEHNR, CDR2 FQNEAQ, per germline (reference sequence). This CDR3 is built from 13 residues.

The chain recombines TRBV6-6 with TRBJ2-2, with a possible D match to TRBD1 (6 bases). The CDR3 is 16 amino acids. Germline V lookup: CDR1 MNHNY, CDR2 SVGAGI (reference sequence). Between the trimmed V and J ends, which lost 6 bases and 6 bases, there was a span of 20 bases. The CDR3 nucleotides are TGTGCCAGCAGCCGACCCACAGGGTTTAAGGCCGGGGAGCTGTTTTTT. Its protein is CASSRPTGFKAGELFF.

This clone was observed once. The chain joins TRBV5-4 to TRBJ1-4; TRBD1 is a possible D gene (6 bases). Germline assignment: CDR1 SGHNT and CDR2 YYREEE (reference sequence). This CDR3 contains 13 residues. Trimming pared 8 bases from V and 0 bases from J, leaving 8 bases between. CDR3 protein: CASKGATNEKLFF. CDR3 DNA sequence: TGTGCCAGTAAGGGGGCAACTAATGAAAAACTGTTTTTT.

The V gene is TRBV6-5, the J gene TRBJ1-1; 9 nucleotides match TRBD1. V shed 4 bases and J 5 bases; nucleotides not matched to a gene: 8. CDR3 length: 15 amino acids. CDR1 is MNHEY, CDR2 SVGAGI, per germline. CDR3 nucleotides: TGTGCCAGCAGTTTCCCGGGACAGGGTATGACTGAAGCTTTCTTT. Translation gives CASSFPGQGMTEAFF.

The gene calls are TRBV9 and TRBJ2-3; D remains ambiguous. Trimming shortened V by 0 bases and J by 0 bases, and 5 bases separated the two germline ends. Per germline, CDR1 SGDLS and CDR2 YYNGEE. The CDR3 is 14 amino acids. CDR3 sequence: CASSVGASTDTQYF. The CDR3, as DNA: TGTGCCAGCAGCGTAGGGGCCAGCACAGATACGCAGTATTTT.

The CDR3 region is CASSGTRRGVSGELFF. The CDR3 DNA sequence: TGTGCCAGCAGTGGGACTAGGCGTGGGGTCTCCGGGGAGCTGTTTTTT. The chain recombines TRBV6-1 with TRBJ2-2; TRBD2 matches 7 bases. V was clipped by 4 bases and J by 6 bases; unmatched bases: 11. Germline V gene sequence: CDR1 MNHNS, CDR2 SASEGT. CDR3 length equals 16 residues.

The chain recombines TRBV21-1 with TRBJ2-2; the D call in the table, TRBD2, was not verified against the DNA. TRBV21-1 is tagged as a pseudogene. The CDR3 contains 14 residues. CDR3 coding DNA: TGTGCCAGCATTCAGGGCGGGGAAGCCGGGGAGCTGTTTTTT. Encoded protein: CASIQGGEAGELFF.

J is TRBJ2-2 and V is TRBV2, with D tentatively TRBD1 (6 bases). V was pared by 6 bases and J by 6 bases, with 17 bases between. Germline CDR1 reads SNHLY; CDR2 reads FYNNEI. The CDR3 has 15 amino acids. For the CDR3, the DNA is TGTGCCAGCAGGAGCCGCACAGGGTCGTCCGGGGAGCTGTTTTTT. Translation gives CASRSRTGSSGELFF.

The chain employs TRBV7-2 and TRBJ1-1; the match to TRBD1 covers 9 bases. The J segment lost 1 base and the V segment lost 5 bases, leaving 5 bases of the junction unmatched. The CDR3 sequence is 15 residues long. The germline CDR1 and CDR2 sequences are SGHTA and FQGNSA. The CDR3 protein is CASSHMGQGNTEAFF. As DNA, the CDR3 is TGTGCCAGCAGCCATATGGGACAGGGGAACACTGAAGCTTTCTTT. The full variable domain, rest sourced from reference TRBV7-2 and TRBJ1-1, is GAGVSQSPSNKVTEKGKDVELRCDPISGHTALYWYRQSLGQGLEFLIYFQGNSAPDKSGLPSDRFSAERTGGSVSTLTIQRTQQEDSAVYLCASSHMGQGNTEAFFGQGTRLTVV.

V usage is TRBV2 and J usage is TRBJ1-2; TRBD1 aligns across 7 bases. The CDR3 has 15 amino acids. Trimming cost V 1 base and J 4 bases; bases outside gene matches: 6. The V gene's germline CDR1 is SNHLY and CDR2 FYNNEI. CDR3 amino acids: CASSEGEQGSYGYTF. In DNA, the CDR3 is TGTGCCAGCAGTGAAGGGGAACAGGGGAGCTATGGCTACACCTTC.

The chain joins TRBV18 to TRBJ2-7, with D perhaps matching TRBD2 (6 bases). The CDR3 totals 14 residues. V lost 3 bases, J lost 2 bases, and 11 bases lay in between. The germline CDR1 and CDR2 sequences are KGHSH and LQKENI. CDR3 nucleotide sequence: TGTGCCAGCTCACCGGGACTGATTACCTACGAGCAGTACTTC. Protein: CASSPGLITYEQYF.

The chain links TRBV25-1 to TRBJ2-7, with 8 positions matching TRBD2. V lost 1 base to trimming and J lost 6 bases; unmatched junction nucleotides: 5. Germline V gene sequence: CDR1 MGHDK, CDR2 SYGVNS. The CDR3 is 14 amino acids. Here the CDR3 reads CASSESGGLREQYF. The CDR3 nucleotides are TGTGCCAGCAGTGAATCGGGAGGGCTCCGCGAGCAGTACTTC.

The V and J genes are TRBV5-1 and TRBJ2-7; no clear D gene. CDR1 is SGHRS and CDR2 is YFSETQ in the germline V gene. V lost 4 bases, J lost 0 bases, and 8 bases lay in between. The CDR3 extends over 13 amino acids. The CDR3: CASSPAPSYEQYF. CDR3 nucleotide sequence: TGCGCCAGCAGCCCCGCGCCCTCCTACGAGCAGTACTTC.

This chain uses TRBV2 with TRBJ2-3, with TRBD2 identical over 10 bases. J lost 3 bases, V lost 4 bases, and 1 base had no gene match. This CDR3 has 14 residues. Per germline, CDR1 SNHLY and CDR2 FYNNEI. The CDR3 sequence is CASSGTSGTDTQYF. CDR3 in DNA: TGTGCCAGCAGTGGGACTAGCGGAACAGATACGCAGTATTTT.

The rearrangement uses TRBV18 and TRBJ1-2; D is unclear. Germline V gene lookup returns CDR1 KGHSH and CDR2 LQKENI. This CDR3 has 16 amino acids. Trimming took 6 bases from V and 4 from J, leaving 21 bases between them. The CDR3 nucleotides are TGTGCCAGCTCCCCCGGATTGGGAGGGCTCTCCTATGGCTACACCTTC. As protein: CASSPGLGGLSYGYTF.

DNA for the CDR3: TGCGCCAGCAGGCAGGGCGGATTTAATTCACCCCTCCACTTT. Protein: CASRQGGFNSPLHF. This chain uses TRBV5-1 with TRBJ1-6, with D tentatively TRBD1 (5 bases). The CDR3 totals 14 residues. Germline loops: CDR1 SGHRS, CDR2 YFSETQ. Trimming removed 5 bases from V and 6 bases from J, with 12 bases in between.

In this sample, this clone turned up once. The rearrangement links TRBV19 to TRBJ2-3, with TRBD1 matching over 9 bases. Germline-derived CDR1 and CDR2 are LNHDA and SQIVND (reference sequence). The J segment lost 2 bases and the V segment lost 5 bases, leaving 14 bases of the junction unmatched. CDR3 length equals 18 residues. The CDR3 sequence is CASSAKFGTGIHTDTQYF. DNA of the CDR3: TGTGCCAGTAGTGCCAAATTCGGGACAGGGATTCACACAGATACGCAGTATTTT.

This sequence joins TRBV19 and TRBJ1-1; D remains unclear. Germline V gene data show CDR1 as LNHDA and CDR2 as SQIVND (reference sequence). V lost 5 bases and J 4 bases, leaving 8 bases between the germline ends. This CDR3 comprises 12 residues. The CDR3 is CASSQSGTEAFF. The DNA of the CDR3 is TGTGCCAGTAGTCAGTCGGGCACTGAAGCTTTCTTT.

This chain uses TRBV7-2 with TRBJ2-1, with D tentatively TRBD1 (6 bases). V lost 4 bases and J lost 14, with 15 bases in between. The V gene's germline CDR1 is SGHTA and CDR2 FQGNSA. This CDR3 contains 12 residues. This CDR3 is CASSSTGDWEFF. In DNA form, the CDR3 reads TGTGCCAGCAGCTCGACAGGAGATTGGGAGTTCTTC.

The rearrangement joins TRBV28 to TRBJ1-2; TRBD1 is a possible D gene (6 bases). Trimming stripped 6 bases from V and 8 bases from J, with 19 bases between. Germline CDR1 reads MDHEN; CDR2 reads SYDVKM. The CDR3 sequence is 14 residues long. As DNA, the CDR3 is TGTGCCAGCAGGGTTCTTATGGACAGCAGAGGCTACACCTTC. Protein: CASRVLMDSRGYTF.

This chain joins TRBV4-1 and TRBJ2-3; a weak D match, TRBD1 (6 bases). The CDR3 contains 15 residues. Germline V gives CDR1 MGHRA, CDR2 YSYEKL. The V and J ends lost 1 base and 2 bases respectively, with 10 bases between them. The CDR3 loop reads CASSQAGTYTDTQYF. Written as DNA, the CDR3 is TGCGCCAGCAGCCAAGCCGGGACATACACAGATACGCAGTATTTT.

The chain joins TRBV2 to TRBJ1-5; D unclear. With 6 bases removed from V and 5 bases from J, the gap between germline ends came to 8 bases. The germline V gene encodes CDR1 SNHLY and CDR2 FYNNEI. The CDR3 consists of 12 residues. CDR3 amino acids: CASRGEDQPQHF. The CDR3 DNA reads as TGTGCCAGCAGAGGAGAGGATCAGCCCCAGCATTTT.

This rearrangement joins TRBV5-1 to TRBJ2-3; TRBD1 matches 7 bases. The germline gives CDR1 SGHRS, CDR2 YFSETQ. This CDR3 is 17 amino acids long. Losses at the gene ends were 0 bases for V and 4 bases for J; bases not matched to a gene: 11. The CDR3 reads CASSLALQGSNADTQYF. As DNA, the CDR3 is TGCGCCAGCAGCTTGGCCCTACAGGGGAGTAATGCAGATACGCAGTATTTT.

The chain is built from TRBV5-5 and TRBJ1-1; possible D gene TRBD1, 5 bases. From germline, CDR1 is SGHKS and CDR2 YYEKEE (reference sequence). With 3 bases removed from V and 7 bases from J, the gap between germline ends came to 16 bases. The CDR3 totals 14 residues. CDR3 DNA: TGTGCCAGCAGCTGGGGCCGAGCCGTTGATGAAGCTTTCTTT. Its protein product is CASSWGRAVDEAFF.

The CDR3 DNA follows: TGCGCCAGCAGCCAAGAAGAAGGGGGGGGGACAGGGGACGAAAAACTGTTTTTT. Translating gives CASSQEEGGGTGDEKLFF. V and J are TRBV4-3 and TRBJ1-4, with 10 bases matching TRBD1. CDR1 and CDR2 (germline): LGHNA, YSLEER. J was trimmed by 8 bases and V by 0 bases; bases with no gene match: 12. The CDR3 sequence is 18 residues long.